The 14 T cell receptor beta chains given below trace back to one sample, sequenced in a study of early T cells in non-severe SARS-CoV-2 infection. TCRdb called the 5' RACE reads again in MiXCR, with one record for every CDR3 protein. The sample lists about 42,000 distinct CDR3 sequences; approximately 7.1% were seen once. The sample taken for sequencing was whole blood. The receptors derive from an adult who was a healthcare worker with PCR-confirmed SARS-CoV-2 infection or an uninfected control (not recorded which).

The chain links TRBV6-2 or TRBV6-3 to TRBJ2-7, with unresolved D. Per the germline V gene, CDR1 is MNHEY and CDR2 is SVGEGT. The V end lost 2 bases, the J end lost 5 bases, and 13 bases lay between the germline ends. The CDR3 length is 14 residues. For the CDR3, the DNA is TGTGCCAGCAGTTACCCCCGGGCCTGGGACGAGCAGTACTTC. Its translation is CASSYPRAWDEQYF.

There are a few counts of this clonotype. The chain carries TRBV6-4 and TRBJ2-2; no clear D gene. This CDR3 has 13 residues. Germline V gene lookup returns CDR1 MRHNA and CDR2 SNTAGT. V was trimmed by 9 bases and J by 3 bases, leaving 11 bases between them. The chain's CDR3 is CARPTDYTGELFF. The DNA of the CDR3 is TGTGCCAGACCGACCGATTACACCGGGGAGCTGTTTTTT.

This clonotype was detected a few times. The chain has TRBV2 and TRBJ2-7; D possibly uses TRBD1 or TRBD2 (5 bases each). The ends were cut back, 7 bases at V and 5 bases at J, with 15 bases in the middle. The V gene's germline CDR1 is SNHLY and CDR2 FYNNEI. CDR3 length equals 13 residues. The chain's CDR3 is CASNVAGRNEQYF. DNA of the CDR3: TGTGCCAGCAACGTGGCAGGGAGAAACGAGCAGTACTTC.

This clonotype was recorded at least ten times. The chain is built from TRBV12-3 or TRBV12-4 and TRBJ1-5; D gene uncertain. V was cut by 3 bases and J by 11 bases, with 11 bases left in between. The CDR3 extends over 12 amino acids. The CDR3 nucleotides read TGTGCCAGCAGTTTTTTAGGAGGGTCCCAGCATTTT. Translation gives CASSFLGGSQHF.

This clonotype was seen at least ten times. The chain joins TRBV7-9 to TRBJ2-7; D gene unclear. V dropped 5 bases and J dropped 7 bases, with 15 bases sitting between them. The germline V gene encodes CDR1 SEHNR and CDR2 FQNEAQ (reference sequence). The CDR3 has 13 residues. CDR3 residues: CASSQTPAREQYF. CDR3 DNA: TGTGCCAGCAGCCAGACACCAGCAAGGGAGCAGTACTTC.

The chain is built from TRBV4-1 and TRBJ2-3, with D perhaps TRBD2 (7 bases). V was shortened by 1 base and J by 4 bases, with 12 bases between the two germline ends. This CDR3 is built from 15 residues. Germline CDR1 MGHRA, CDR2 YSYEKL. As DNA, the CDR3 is TGCGCCAGCAGCCAAGGGTTCGGGGGGCCAGATACGCAGTATTTT. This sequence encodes CASSQGFGGPDTQYF.

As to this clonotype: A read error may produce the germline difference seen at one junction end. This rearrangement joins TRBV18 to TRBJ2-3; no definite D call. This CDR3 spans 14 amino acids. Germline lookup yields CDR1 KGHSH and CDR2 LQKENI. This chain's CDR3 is CANSPGSDTDTQYF. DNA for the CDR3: TGTGCCAACTCACCGGGCTCGGACACAGATACGCAGTATTTT.

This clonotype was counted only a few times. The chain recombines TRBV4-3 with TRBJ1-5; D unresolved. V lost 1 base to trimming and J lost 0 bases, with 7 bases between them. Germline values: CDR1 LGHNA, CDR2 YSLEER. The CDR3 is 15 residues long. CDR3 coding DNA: TGCGCCAGCAGCCAAGCGACCGCTAGCAATCAGCCCCAGCATTTT. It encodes CASSQATASNQPQHF.

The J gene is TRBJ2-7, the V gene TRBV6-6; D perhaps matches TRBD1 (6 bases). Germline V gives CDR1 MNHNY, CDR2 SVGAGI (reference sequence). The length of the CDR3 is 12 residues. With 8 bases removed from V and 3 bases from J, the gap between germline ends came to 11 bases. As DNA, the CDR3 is TGTGCCAGCCGAGACAGGTTCTACGAGCAGTACTTC. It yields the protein CASRDRFYEQYF.

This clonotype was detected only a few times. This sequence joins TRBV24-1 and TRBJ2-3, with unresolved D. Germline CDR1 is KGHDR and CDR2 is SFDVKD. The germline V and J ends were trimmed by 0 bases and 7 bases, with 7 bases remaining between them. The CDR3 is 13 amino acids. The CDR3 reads CATSDLRANTQYF. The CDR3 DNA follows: TGTGCCACCAGTGATTTGCGAGCAAATACGCAGTATTTT.

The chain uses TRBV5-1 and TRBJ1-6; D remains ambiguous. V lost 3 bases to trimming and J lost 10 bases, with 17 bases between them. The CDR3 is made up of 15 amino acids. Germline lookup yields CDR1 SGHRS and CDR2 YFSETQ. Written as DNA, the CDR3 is TGCGCCAGCAGCTACATGACCGGCGATCGATCACCCCTCCACTTT. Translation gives CASSYMTGDRSPLHF.

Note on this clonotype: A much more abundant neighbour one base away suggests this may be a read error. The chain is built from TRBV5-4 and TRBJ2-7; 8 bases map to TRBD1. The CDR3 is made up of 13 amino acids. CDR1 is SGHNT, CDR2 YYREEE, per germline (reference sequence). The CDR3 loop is CVSSLDRDYEQYF. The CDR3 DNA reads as TGTGTCAGCAGCCTGGACAGGGACTACGAGCAGTACTTC.

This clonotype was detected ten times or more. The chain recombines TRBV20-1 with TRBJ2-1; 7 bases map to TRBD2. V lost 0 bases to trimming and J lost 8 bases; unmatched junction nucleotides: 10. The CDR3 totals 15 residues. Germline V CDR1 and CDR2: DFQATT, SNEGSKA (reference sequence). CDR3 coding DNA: TGCAGTGCTAGAGATCTGCGACTAGCAGCTGATGAGCAGTTCTTC. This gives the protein CSARDLRLAADEQFF.

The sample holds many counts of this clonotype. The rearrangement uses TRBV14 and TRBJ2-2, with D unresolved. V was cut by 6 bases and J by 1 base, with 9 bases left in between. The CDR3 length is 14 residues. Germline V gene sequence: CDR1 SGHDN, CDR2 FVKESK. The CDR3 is CASSRALNTGELFF. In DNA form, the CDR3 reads TGTGCCAGCAGTCGGGCTTTGAACACCGGGGAGCTGTTTTTT.